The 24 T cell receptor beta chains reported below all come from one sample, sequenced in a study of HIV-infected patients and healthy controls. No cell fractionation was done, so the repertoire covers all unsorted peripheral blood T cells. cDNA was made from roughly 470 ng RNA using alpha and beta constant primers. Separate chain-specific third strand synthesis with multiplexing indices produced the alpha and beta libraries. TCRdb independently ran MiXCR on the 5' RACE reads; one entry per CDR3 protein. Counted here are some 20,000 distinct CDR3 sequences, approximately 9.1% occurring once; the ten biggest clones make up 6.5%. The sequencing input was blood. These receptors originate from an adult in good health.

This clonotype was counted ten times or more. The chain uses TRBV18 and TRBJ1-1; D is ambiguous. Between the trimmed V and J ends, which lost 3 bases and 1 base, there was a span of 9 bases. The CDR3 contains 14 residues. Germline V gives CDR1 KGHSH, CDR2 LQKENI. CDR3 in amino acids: CASSPGTQNTEAFF. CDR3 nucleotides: TGTGCCAGCTCACCCGGTACACAGAACACTGAAGCTTTCTTT.

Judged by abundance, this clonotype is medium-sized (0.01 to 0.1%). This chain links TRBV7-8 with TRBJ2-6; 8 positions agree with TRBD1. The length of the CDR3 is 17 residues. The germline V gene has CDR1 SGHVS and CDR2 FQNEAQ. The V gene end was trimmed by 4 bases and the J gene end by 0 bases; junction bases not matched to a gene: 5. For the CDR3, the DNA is TGTGCCAGCAGCTGGGGGACAGGCAGCTCTGGGGCCAACGTCCTGACTTTC. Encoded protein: CASSWGTGSSGANVLTF.

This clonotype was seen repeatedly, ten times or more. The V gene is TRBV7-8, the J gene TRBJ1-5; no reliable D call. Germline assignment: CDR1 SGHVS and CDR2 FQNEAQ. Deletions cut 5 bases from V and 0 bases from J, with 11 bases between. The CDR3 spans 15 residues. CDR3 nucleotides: TGTGCCAGCAGCCCCGGGGAGGGTAGCAATCAGCCCCAGCATTTT. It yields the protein CASSPGEGSNQPQHF.

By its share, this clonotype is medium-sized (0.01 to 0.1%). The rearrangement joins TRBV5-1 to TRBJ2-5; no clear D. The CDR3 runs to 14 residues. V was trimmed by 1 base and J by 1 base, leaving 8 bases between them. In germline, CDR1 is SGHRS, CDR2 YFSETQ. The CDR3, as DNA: TGCGCCAGCAGCTTGCTGGCTATCCAAGAGACCCAGTACTTC. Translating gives CASSLLAIQETQYF.

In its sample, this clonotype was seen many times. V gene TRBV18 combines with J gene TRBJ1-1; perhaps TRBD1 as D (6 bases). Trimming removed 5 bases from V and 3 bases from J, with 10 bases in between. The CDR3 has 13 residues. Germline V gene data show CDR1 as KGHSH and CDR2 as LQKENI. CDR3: CASSLQGDTEAFF. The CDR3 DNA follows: TGTGCCAGCTCATTACAGGGAGACACTGAAGCTTTCTTT. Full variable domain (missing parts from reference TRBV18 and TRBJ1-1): NAGVMQNPRHLVRRRGQEARLRCSPMKGHSHVYWYRQLPEEGLKFMVYLQKENIIDESGMPKERFSAEFPKEGPSILRIQQVVRGDSAAYFCASSLQGDTEAFFGQGTRLTVV.

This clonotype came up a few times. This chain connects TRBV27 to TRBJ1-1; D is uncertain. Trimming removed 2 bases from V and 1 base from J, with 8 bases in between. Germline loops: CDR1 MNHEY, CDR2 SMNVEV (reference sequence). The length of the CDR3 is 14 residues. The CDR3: CASSLEGKNTEAFF. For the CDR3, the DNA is TGTGCCAGCAGTTTAGAGGGAAAGAACACTGAAGCTTTCTTT.

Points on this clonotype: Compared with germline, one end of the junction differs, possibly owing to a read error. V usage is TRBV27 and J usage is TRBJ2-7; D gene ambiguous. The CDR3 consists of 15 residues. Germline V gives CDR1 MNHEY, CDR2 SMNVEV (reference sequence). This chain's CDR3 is CAGSSSRAGSYEQYF. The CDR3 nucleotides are TGTGCCGGCAGTTCTTCGAGAGCCGGCTCCTACGAGCAGTACTTC.

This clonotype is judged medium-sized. The CDR3 nucleotides read TGTGCCACCAGTGATTTAGGGCAAGGCACAGATACGCAGTATTTT. Protein sequence: CATSDLGQGTDTQYF. J is TRBJ2-3 and V is TRBV24-1; unclear D gene. In germline, CDR1 is KGHDR, CDR2 SFDVKD. Trimming removed 1 base at V and 1 base at J, with 8 bases between. The CDR3 runs 15 residues.

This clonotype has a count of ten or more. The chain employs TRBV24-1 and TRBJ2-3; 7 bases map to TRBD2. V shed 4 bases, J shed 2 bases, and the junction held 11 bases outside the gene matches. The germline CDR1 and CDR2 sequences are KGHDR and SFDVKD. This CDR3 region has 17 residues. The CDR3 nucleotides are TGTGCCACCAGTGACCCGACTAGCCCAGGGCCCACAGATACGCAGTATTTT. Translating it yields CATSDPTSPGPTDTQYF.

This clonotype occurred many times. For the CDR3, the DNA is TGTGCCATCAGTGAGCGGGGGGCCAATGAAAAACTGTTTTTT. Translation gives CAISERGANEKLFF. This chain uses TRBV10-3 with TRBJ1-4; D may be TRBD1 (6 bases). Germline V gene data show CDR1 as ENHRY and CDR2 as SYGVKD. Trimming took off 2 bases at V and 5 bases at J, with 9 bases between the two ends. The CDR3 totals 14 residues.

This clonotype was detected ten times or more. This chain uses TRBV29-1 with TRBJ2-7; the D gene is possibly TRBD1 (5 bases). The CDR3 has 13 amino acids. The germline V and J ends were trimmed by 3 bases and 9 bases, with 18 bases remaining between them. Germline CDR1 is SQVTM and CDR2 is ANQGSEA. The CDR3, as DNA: TGCAGCGTTGAGACCTCGACAGTTTTGCGGCAGTACTTC. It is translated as CSVETSTVLRQYF.

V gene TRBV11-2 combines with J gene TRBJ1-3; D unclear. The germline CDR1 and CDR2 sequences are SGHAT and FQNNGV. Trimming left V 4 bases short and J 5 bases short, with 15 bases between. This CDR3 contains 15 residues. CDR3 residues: CASSSVVVRRNTIYF. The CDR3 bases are TGTGCCAGCAGCTCCGTCGTGGTGCGGAGAAACACCATATATTTT.

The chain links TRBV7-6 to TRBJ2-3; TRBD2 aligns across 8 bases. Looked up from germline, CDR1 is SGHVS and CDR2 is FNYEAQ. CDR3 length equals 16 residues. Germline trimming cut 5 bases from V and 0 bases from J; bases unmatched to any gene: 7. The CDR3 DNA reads TGTGCCAGCAGCGTAACTAGCGGCTCTAGCACAGATACGCAGTATTTT. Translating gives CASSVTSGSSTDTQYF.

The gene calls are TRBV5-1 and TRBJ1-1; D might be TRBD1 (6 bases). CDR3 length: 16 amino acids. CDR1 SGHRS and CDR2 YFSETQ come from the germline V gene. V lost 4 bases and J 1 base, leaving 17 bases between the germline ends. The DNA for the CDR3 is TGCGCCAGCAGCCCGGGGGCTCCCACAGCGAACACTGAAGCTTTCTTT. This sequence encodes CASSPGAPTANTEAFF.

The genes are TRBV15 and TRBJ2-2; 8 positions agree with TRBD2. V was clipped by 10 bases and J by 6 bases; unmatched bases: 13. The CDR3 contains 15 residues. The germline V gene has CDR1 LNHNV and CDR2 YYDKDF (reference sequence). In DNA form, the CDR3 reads TGTGCCAGCGCATTTAGCGGGGCCCTTTCCGGGGAGCTGTTTTTT. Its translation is CASAFSGALSGELFF.

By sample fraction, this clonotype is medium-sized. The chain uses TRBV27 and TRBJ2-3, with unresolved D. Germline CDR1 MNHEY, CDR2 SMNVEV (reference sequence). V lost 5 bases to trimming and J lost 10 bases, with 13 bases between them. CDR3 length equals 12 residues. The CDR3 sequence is CASSRTGGAQYF. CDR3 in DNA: TGTGCCAGCAGTAGAACGGGTGGTGCGCAGTATTTT.

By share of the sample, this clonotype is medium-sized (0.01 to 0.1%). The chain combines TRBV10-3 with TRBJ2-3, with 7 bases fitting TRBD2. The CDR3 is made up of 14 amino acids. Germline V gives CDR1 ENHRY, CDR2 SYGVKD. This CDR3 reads CATMVSGLTDTQYF. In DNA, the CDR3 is TGTGCGACTATGGTTAGCGGGTTAACAGATACGCAGTATTTT.

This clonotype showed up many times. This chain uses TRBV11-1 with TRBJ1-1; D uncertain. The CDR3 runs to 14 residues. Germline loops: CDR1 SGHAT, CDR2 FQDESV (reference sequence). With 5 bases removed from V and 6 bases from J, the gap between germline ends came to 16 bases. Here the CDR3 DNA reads TGTGCCAGCAGCCCTATCATAGGAGAAGCTGAAGCTTTCTTT. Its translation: CASSPIIGEAEAFF.

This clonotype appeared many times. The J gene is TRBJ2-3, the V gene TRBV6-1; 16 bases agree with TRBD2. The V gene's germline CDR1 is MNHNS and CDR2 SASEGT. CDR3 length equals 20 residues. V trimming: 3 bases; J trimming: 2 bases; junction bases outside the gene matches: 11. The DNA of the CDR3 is TGTGCCAGCAGTGACGCCCCCGGGACTAGCGGGAGGGCCGCCACAGATACGCAGTATTTT. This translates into CASSDAPGTSGRAATDTQYF.

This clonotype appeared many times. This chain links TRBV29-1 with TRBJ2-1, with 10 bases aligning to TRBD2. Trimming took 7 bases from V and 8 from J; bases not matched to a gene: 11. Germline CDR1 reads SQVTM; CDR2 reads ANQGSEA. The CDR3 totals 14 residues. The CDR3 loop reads CSGRGASGSYEQFF. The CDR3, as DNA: TGCAGCGGCCGGGGGGCTAGCGGGAGCTATGAGCAGTTCTTC.

The CDR3: CASRSLGSTDTQYF. CDR3 DNA: TGTGCCAGCAGGTCTCTGGGTAGCACAGATACGCAGTATTTT. J is TRBJ2-3 and V is TRBV5-4, with no clear D. Germline V gene lookup returns CDR1 SGHNT and CDR2 YYREEE (reference sequence). Trimming removed 5 bases at V and 0 bases at J, with 10 bases between. The length of the CDR3 is 14 residues.

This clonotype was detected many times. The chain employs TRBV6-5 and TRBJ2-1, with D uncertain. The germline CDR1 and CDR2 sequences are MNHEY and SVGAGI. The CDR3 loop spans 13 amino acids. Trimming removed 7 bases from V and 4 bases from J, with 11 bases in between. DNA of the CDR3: TGTGCCAGCAAGGCCAGCGCTTACAATGAGCAGTTCTTC. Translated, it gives CASKASAYNEQFF.

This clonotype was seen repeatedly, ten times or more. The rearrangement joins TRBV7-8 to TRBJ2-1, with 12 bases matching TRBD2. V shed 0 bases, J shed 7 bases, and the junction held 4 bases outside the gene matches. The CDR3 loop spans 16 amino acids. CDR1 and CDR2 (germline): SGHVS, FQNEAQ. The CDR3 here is CASSLARLAGVNEQFF. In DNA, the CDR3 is TGTGCCAGCAGCTTAGCCCGACTAGCGGGGGTTAATGAGCAGTTCTTC.

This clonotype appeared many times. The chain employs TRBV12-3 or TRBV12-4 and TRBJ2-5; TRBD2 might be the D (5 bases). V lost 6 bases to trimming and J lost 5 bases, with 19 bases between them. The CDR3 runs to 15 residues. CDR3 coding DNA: TGTGCCAGCAGCCCCCTCGGACTGGTCGGGGAGACCCAGTACTTC. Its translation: CASSPLGLVGETQYF.